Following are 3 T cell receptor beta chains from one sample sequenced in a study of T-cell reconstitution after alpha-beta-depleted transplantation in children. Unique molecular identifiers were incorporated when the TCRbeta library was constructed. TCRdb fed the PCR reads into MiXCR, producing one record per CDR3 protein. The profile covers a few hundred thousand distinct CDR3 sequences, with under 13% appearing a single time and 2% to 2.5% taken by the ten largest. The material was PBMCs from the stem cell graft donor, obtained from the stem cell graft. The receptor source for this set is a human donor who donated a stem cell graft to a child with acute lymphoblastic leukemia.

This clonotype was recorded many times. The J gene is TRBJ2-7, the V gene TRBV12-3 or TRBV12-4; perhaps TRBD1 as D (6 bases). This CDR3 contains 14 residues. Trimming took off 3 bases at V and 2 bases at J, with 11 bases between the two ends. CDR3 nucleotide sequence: TGTGCCAGCAGTTTTGTGGCAGGGGCCTACGAGCAGTACTTC. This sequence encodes CASSFVAGAYEQYF.

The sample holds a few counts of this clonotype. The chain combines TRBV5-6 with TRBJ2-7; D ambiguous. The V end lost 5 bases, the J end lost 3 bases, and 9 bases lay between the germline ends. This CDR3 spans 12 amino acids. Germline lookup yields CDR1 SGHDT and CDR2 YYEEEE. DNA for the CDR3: TGTGCCAGCAGTTTTGCGTTCTACGAGCAGTACTTC. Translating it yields CASSFAFYEQYF. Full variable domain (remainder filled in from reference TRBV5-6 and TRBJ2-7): DAGVTQSPTHLIKTRGQQVTLRCSPKSGHDTVSWYQQALGQGPQFIFQYYEEEERQRGNFPDRFSGHQFPNYSSELNVNALLLGDSALYLCASSFAFYEQYFGPGTRLTVT.

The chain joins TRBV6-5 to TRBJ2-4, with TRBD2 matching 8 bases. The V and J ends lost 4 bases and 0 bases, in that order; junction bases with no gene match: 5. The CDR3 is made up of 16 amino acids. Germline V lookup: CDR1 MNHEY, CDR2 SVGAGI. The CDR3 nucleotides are TGTGCCAGCAGTTCCGGGAGGGCCCTAGCCAAAAACATTCAGTACTTC. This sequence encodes CASSSGRALAKNIQYF.